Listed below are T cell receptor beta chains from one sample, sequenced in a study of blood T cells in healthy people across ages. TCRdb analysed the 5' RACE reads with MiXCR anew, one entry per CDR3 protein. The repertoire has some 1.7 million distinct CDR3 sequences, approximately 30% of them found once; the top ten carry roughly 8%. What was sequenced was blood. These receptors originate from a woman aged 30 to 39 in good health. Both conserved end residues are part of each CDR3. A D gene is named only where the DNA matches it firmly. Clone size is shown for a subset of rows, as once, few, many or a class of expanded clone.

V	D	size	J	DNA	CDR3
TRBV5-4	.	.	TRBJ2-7	TGTGCCAGCAGCTTGGATCACAGAAGCTCCTACAATGAGCAGTACTTC	CASSLDHRSSYNEQYF
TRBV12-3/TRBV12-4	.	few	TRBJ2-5	TGTGCCAGCAGTTCGCGGTTGGAGACCCAGTACTTC	CASSSRLETQYF
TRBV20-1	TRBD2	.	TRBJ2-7	TGCAGTGCTAGAGATCGAAAGACTAGCAACTCCTACGAGCAGTACTTC	CSARDRKTSNSYEQYF
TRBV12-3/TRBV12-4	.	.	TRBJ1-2	TGTGCCAGCAGTTTAGACATTACCTGGGGGGGCTCATTCTATGGCTACACCTTC	CASSLDITWGGSFYGYTF
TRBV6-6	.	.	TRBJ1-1	TGTGCCAGCAGTTCCAGGGCTACTAACACTGAAGCTTTCTTT	CASSSRATNTEAFF
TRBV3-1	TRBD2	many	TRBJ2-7	TGTGCCAGCAGCCAAAGAGGACTAGCGGGAGGGCCGGGAGAGCAGTACTTC	CASSQRGLAGGPGEQYF
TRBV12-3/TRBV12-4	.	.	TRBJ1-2	TGTGCCAGCAGTTTTCTGGTGCGGGAGGCGAATGGCTACACCTTC	CASSFLVREANGYTF
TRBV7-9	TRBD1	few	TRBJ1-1	TGTGCCAGCAGCCCCGGGGACAGGGCTCGGAGTGAAGCTTTCTTT	CASSPGDRARSEAFF
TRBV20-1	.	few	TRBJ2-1	TGCAGTGCTCCCGTGGCGGGGCTAAGCTACAATGAGCAGTTCTTC	CSAPVAGLSYNEQFF
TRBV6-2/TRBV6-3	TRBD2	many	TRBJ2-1	TGTGCCAGCAGTTTCCTAGCGGGAATGTCCTACAATGAGCAGTTCTTC	CASSFLAGMSYNEQFF
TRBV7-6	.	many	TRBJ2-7	TGTGCCAGCAGCCATAGTGGGAACTACGAGCAGTACTTC	CASSHSGNYEQYF
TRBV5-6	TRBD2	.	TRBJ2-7	TGTGCCAGCAGCTCGACCAGACTAGCGGGGGGCAGGGTAGCCTACAATGAGCAGTACTTC	CASSSTRLAGGRVAYNEQYF
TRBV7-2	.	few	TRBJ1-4	TGTGCCAGCAGCTTAGACGCAGGGGATAATGAAAAACTGTTTTTT	CASSLDAGDNEKLFF
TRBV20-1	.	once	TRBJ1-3	TGCAGTGCGAGACCCAGGGGTTTAGGTGGAAACACCATATATTTT	CSARPRGLGGNTIYF
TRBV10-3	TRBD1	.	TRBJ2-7	TGTGCCACCGTGAATGGGACAGGGTCCTACGAGCAGTACTTC	CATVNGTGSYEQYF
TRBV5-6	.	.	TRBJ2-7	TGTGCCAGCAGCCCGGTTGAGAGGGACGAGCAGTACTTC	CASSPVERDEQYF